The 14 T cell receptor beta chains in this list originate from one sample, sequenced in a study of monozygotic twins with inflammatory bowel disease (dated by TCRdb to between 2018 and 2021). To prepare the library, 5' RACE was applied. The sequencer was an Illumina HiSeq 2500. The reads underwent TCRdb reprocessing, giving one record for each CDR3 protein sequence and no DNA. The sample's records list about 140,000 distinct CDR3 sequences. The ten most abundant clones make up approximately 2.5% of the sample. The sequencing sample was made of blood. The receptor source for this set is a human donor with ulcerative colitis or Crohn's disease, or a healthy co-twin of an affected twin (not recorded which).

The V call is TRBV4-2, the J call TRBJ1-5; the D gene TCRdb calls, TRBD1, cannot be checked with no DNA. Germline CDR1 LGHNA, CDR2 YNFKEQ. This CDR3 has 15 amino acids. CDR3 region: CASSQVWDGNQPQHF.

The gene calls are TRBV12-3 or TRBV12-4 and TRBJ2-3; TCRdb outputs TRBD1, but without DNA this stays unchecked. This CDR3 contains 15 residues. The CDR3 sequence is CASSFRRGQGDTQYF.

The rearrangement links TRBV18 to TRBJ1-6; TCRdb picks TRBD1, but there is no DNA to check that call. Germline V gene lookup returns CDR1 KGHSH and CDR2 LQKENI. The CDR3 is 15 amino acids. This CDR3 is CASSPSGAYNSPLHF.

CDR3 amino acids: CASSQEWDSNYGYTF. The V call is TRBV3-1, the J call TRBJ1-2. The CDR3 is 15 residues long. CDR1 and CDR2 from the germline V gene are LGHDT and YNNKEL (reference sequence).

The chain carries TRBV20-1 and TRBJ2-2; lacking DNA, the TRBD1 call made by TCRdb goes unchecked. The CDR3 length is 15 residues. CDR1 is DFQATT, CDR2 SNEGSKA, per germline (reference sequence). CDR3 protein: CSASRGQPNTGELFF.

The CDR3 loop is CASSHLNEQFF. V gene TRBV4-1 combines with J gene TRBJ2-1. The CDR3 length is 11 residues. The V gene's germline CDR1 is MGHRA and CDR2 YSYEKL.

The CDR3 sequence is CASSPQGAVNQPQHF. V gene TRBV18 combines with J gene TRBJ1-5. CDR1 and CDR2 from the germline V gene are KGHSH and LQKENI. The CDR3 is 15 amino acids.

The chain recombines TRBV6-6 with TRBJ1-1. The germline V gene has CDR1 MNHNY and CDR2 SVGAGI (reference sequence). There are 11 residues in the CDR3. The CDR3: CASSPSVVAFF.

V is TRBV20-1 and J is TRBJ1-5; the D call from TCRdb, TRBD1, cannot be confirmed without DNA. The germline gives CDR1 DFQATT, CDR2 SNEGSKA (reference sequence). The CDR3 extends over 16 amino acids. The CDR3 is CSASDPTGYSNQPQHF.

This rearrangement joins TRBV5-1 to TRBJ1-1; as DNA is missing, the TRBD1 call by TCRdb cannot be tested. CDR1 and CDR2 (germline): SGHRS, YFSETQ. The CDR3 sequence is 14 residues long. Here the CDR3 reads CASSYRGRNTEAFF.

The CDR3: CASSLAGGSGDTQYF. The chain couples TRBV7-2 to TRBJ2-3; checking the TCRdb D call of TRBD1 is not possible without DNA. CDR1 is SGHTA, CDR2 FQGNSA, per germline. The CDR3 has 15 residues.

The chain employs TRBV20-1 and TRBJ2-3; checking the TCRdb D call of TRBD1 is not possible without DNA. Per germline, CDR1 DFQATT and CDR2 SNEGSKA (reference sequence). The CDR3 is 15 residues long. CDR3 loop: CSARGDSHYTDTQYF.

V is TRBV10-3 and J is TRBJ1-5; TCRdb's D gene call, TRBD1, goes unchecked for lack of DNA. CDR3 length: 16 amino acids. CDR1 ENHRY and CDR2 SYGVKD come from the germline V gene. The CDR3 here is CAISESGTGAGQPQHF.

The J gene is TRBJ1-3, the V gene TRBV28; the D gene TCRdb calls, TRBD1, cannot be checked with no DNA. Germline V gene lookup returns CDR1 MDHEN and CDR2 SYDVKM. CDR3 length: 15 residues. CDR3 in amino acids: CASLTGVRSGNTIYF. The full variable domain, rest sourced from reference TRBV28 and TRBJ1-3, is DVKVTQSSRYLVKRTGEKVFLECVQDMDHENMFWYRQDPGLGLRLIYFSYDVKMKEKGDIPEGYSVSREKKERFSLILESASTNQTSMYLCASLTGVRSGNTIYFGEGSWLTVV.